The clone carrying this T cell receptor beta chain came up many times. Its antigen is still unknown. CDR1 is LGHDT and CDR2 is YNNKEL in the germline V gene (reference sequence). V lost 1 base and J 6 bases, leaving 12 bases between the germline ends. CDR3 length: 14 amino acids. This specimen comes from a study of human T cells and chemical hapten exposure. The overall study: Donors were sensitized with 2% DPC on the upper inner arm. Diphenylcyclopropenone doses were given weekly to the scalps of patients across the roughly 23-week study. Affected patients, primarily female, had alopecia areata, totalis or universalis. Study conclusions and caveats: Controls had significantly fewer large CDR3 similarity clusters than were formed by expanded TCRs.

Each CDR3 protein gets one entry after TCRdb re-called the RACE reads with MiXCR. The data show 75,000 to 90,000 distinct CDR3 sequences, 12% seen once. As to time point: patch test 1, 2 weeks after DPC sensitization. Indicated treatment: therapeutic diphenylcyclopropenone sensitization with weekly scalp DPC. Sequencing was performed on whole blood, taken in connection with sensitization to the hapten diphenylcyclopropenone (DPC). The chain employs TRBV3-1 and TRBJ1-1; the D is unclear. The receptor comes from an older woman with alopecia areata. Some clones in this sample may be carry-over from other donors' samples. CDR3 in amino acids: CASSQGAGYAEAFF. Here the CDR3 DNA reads TGTGCCAGCAGCCAAGGTGCAGGTTACGCTGAAGCTTTCTTT.